These 30 T cell receptor beta chains were sequenced from one sample in a study of CD8 T cells in ankylosing spondylitis. Using its own MiXCR run on the 5' RACE reads, TCRdb lists one record per CDR3 protein. Of hundreds of thousands of distinct CDR3 sequences detected, approximately 9% appear once; the ten largest clones hold 6.5% to 7%. Sequencing was performed on blood, either unsorted or a sorted T cell fraction (not recorded which). The source is a male donor with ankylosing spondylitis or in good health (not recorded which).

This clonotype was counted at least ten times. V gene TRBV27 combines with J gene TRBJ2-7; D ambiguous. Trimming removed 4 bases from V and 0 bases from J, with 13 bases in between. In germline, CDR1 is MNHEY, CDR2 SMNVEV (reference sequence). The CDR3 extends over 15 amino acids. In DNA, the CDR3 is TGTGCCAGCAGTTCCGGTGAGCCCGGCTCCTACGAGCAGTACTTC. This sequence encodes CASSSGEPGSYEQYF.

This clonotype was observed a single time. The chain combines TRBV20-1 with TRBJ1-2; D perhaps matches TRBD1 (6 bases). The CDR3 extends over 14 amino acids. Deletions cut 4 bases from V and 4 bases from J, with 16 bases between. CDR1 and CDR2 (germline): DFQATT, SNEGSKA (reference sequence). The CDR3, as DNA: TGCAGTGCTACCCGGGACACGATAATCTATGGCTACACCTTC. This codes for CSATRDTIIYGYTF.

This clonotype has ten or more counts. V is TRBV20-1 and J is TRBJ2-5; D unclear. The V end lost 4 bases, the J end lost 4 bases, and 7 bases lay between the germline ends. CDR1 and CDR2 from the germline V gene are DFQATT and SNEGSKA (reference sequence). CDR3 size: 11 residues. CDR3 residues: CSAILAETQYF. The CDR3 DNA follows: TGCAGTGCTATCTTGGCAGAGACCCAGTACTTC.

This clonotype was seen repeatedly, ten times or more. This chain connects TRBV4-2 to TRBJ2-3; 15 bases agree with TRBD2. V dropped 4 bases and J dropped 0; count of bases not matched to a gene: 8. Germline values: CDR1 LGHNA, CDR2 YNFKEQ. The CDR3 extends over 19 amino acids. The CDR3 protein is CASSPQRTSGGASTDTQYF. CDR3 nucleotide sequence: TGTGCCAGCAGCCCTCAACGGACTAGCGGGGGGGCCAGCACAGATACGCAGTATTTT.

The table lists this clonotype with many counts. The chain combines TRBV10-3 with TRBJ1-1; tentatively, D is TRBD1 (6 bases). CDR3 length equals 13 residues. From germline, CDR1 is ENHRY and CDR2 SYGVKD. V dropped 3 bases and J dropped 4 bases, with 9 bases sitting between them. Here the CDR3 reads CAISEDRSTEAFF. CDR3 DNA: TGTGCCATCAGTGAAGACAGGAGCACTGAAGCTTTCTTT.

At least ten counts were recorded for this clonotype. The V and J genes are TRBV7-2 and TRBJ2-1; D not resolved. The germline V gene encodes CDR1 SGHTA and CDR2 FQGNSA. This CDR3 contains 14 residues. The V and J ends lost 5 bases and 7 bases respectively, with 15 bases between them. The CDR3 loop is CASSPHTTANEQFF. Written as DNA, the CDR3 is TGTGCCAGCAGCCCCCATACGACTGCGAATGAGCAGTTCTTC.

Ten or more counts support this clonotype. CDR3 amino acids: CASSVSGLTGELFF. The CDR3, as DNA: TGTGCCAGCAGTGTCAGCGGGCTCACCGGGGAGCTGTTTTTT. V usage is TRBV6-4 and J usage is TRBJ2-2; the D gene is possibly TRBD2 (6 bases). Trimming stripped 4 bases from V and 4 bases from J, with 10 bases between. Per the germline V gene, CDR1 is MRHNA and CDR2 is SNTAGT. The CDR3 has 14 amino acids.

In this sample, this clonotype turned up many times. The rearrangement joins TRBV5-6 to TRBJ2-1; D might be TRBD1 (6 bases). The germline V gene has CDR1 SGHDT and CDR2 YYEEEE. Trimming took off 0 bases at V and 4 bases at J, with 8 bases between the two ends. The CDR3 has 14 residues. The CDR3 coding sequence is TGTGCCAGCAGCTTGGTAGGGGGATACAATGAGCAGTTCTTC. Its protein product is CASSLVGGYNEQFF.

V is TRBV20-1 and J is TRBJ2-7; 11 nucleotides align to TRBD1. The CDR3 covers 12 residues. The ends lost 5 bases at V and 12 bases at J; junction bases unmatched: 9. Germline V CDR1 and CDR2: DFQATT, SNEGSKA (reference sequence). In nucleotides, the CDR3 is TGCAGTGCTGCCGGGACAGGGGGTCGTCGGTACTTC. Encoded protein: CSAAGTGGRRYF.

This clonotype was counted ten times or more. V gene TRBV5-1 combines with J gene TRBJ2-1; D not resolved. V shed 5 bases and J shed 0 bases, with 12 bases lying between them. The CDR3 contains 15 residues. Germline values: CDR1 SGHRS, CDR2 YFSETQ. The CDR3 DNA sequence: TGCGCCAGCAGGCTACGGCTAAGCTCCTACAATGAGCAGTTCTTC. Residues: CASRLRLSSYNEQFF.

The table lists this clonotype with many counts. V usage is TRBV20-1 and J usage is TRBJ1-5, with D hard to call. V gave up 0 bases and J gave up 3 bases, with 12 bases separating them. Germline V CDR1 and CDR2: DFQATT, SNEGSKA (reference sequence). The CDR3 contains 15 residues. CDR3 sequence: CSAREDPGLNQPQHF. The CDR3 bases are TGCAGTGCTAGAGAGGACCCCGGCCTCAATCAGCCCCAGCATTTT.

In this sample, this clonotype turned up a few times. This chain connects TRBV20-1 to TRBJ2-3; no firm D call. The CDR3 length is 12 residues. Trimming pared 3 bases from V and 6 bases from J, leaving 10 bases between. In germline, CDR1 is DFQATT, CDR2 SNEGSKA (reference sequence). This CDR3 reads CSASSMIDTQYF. The DNA of the CDR3 is TGCAGTGCTAGTTCTATGATCGATACGCAGTATTTT.

This clonotype was seen at least ten times. The V call is TRBV20-1, the J call TRBJ2-7; TRBD1 matches 9 bases. CDR1 and CDR2 from the germline V gene are DFQATT and SNEGSKA (reference sequence). The CDR3 sequence is 14 residues long. J lost 3 bases, V lost 4 bases, and 7 bases had no gene match. CDR3 nucleotide sequence: TGCAGTGCTAATTCCGGGACAGGGTTCTACGAGCAGTACTTC. It is translated as CSANSGTGFYEQYF.

This clonotype was counted many times. V gene TRBV29-1 combines with J gene TRBJ2-5; tentative D call: TRBD1 (6 bases). This CDR3 has 11 residues. The germline V gene has CDR1 SQVTM and CDR2 ANQGSEA. Trimming took 7 bases from V and 4 from J, leaving 10 bases between them. CDR3 sequence reads: CSGTVSETQYF. The CDR3 DNA sequence: TGCAGCGGGACAGTTTCAGAGACCCAGTACTTC.

This clonotype was found many times. V gene TRBV29-1 combines with J gene TRBJ1-1, with 8 bases lining up with TRBD1. This CDR3 comprises 13 residues. Trimming at V came to 4 bases and at J to 6 bases, leaving 7 bases not matched to a gene. The germline V gene encodes CDR1 SQVTM and CDR2 ANQGSEA. The CDR3 loop is CSVGQGPVSEAFF. CDR3 DNA: TGCAGCGTTGGACAGGGGCCCGTATCTGAAGCTTTCTTT.

This clonotype occurred many times. The gene calls are TRBV18 and TRBJ2-2, with 8 bases matching TRBD2. This CDR3 has 15 residues. J gave up 4 bases and V 2 bases, and 3 bases lay outside the gene matches. Looked up from germline, CDR1 is KGHSH and CDR2 is LQKENI. The CDR3 sequence is CASSPKRELTGELFF. CDR3 coding DNA: TGTGCCAGCTCACCAAAGCGGGAGCTCACCGGGGAGCTGTTTTTT.

Many counts were recorded for this clonotype. V and J are TRBV20-1 and TRBJ1-5; maybe TRBD1 (5 bases). The V gene lost 1 base and the J gene lost 5 bases, with 12 bases spanning the gap. CDR3 length: 14 amino acids. From germline, CDR1 is DFQATT and CDR2 SNEGSKA (reference sequence). The CDR3 sequence: CSARGGTEYQPQHF. CDR3 bases: TGCAGTGCTAGAGGGGGGACGGAGTATCAGCCCCAGCATTTT.

The J gene is TRBJ2-7, the V gene TRBV4-3, with 7 positions matching TRBD1. Trimming cost V 1 base and J 3 bases; bases outside gene matches: 6. CDR1 is LGHNA and CDR2 is YSLEER in the germline V gene. The CDR3 covers 15 residues. The CDR3 reads CASSQGQGGGYEQYF. CDR3 nucleotides: TGCGCCAGCAGCCAAGGACAAGGGGGCGGCTACGAGCAGTACTTC.

This clonotype showed up just once. This could be a read error, since a much larger clone is one nucleotide away. The chain has TRBV7-2 and TRBJ2-5; 10 bases line up with TRBD2. CDR1 is SGHTA and CDR2 is FQGNSA in the germline V gene. The CDR3 extends over 15 amino acids. The chain's CDR3 is CASSFGLAVQETRYF. CDR3 DNA sequence: TGTGCCAGCAGCTTCGGACTAGCGGTACAAGAGACCCGGTACTTC.

This clonotype occurred many times. This sequence joins TRBV11-2 and TRBJ1-2; D not resolved. The CDR3 has 13 amino acids. The germline V gene has CDR1 SGHAT and CDR2 FQNNGV. V lost 1 base, J lost 4 bases, and 7 bases lay in between. The CDR3 DNA sequence: TGTGCCAGCAGCTTAGGTCGGATCTATGGCTACACCTTC. It translates to CASSLGRIYGYTF.

This clonotype was observed at least ten times. The chain carries TRBV7-2 and TRBJ2-5, with 7 bases aligning to TRBD2. Germline V gene data show CDR1 as SGHTA and CDR2 as FQGNSA. Trimming took 3 bases from V and 2 from J; bases not matched to a gene: 3. The CDR3 has 14 residues. The CDR3 sequence is CASSFKAGQETQYF. CDR3 coding DNA: TGTGCCAGCAGCTTTAAAGCGGGGCAAGAGACCCAGTACTTC.

This sequence joins TRBV5-1 and TRBJ2-5; no clear D. The CDR3 covers 13 residues. Germline V gives CDR1 SGHRS, CDR2 YFSETQ. V was trimmed by 4 bases and J by 4 bases, leaving 11 bases between them. The CDR3 is CASSQTDGETQYF. The CDR3 nucleotides read TGCGCCAGCAGCCAAACGGACGGAGAGACCCAGTACTTC.

This clonotype has a count of ten or more. The rearrangement links TRBV10-2 to TRBJ1-5; the D gene is possibly TRBD1 (6 bases). The germline V gene encodes CDR1 WSHSY and CDR2 SAAADI. CDR3 size: 13 residues. The V gene lost 6 bases and the J gene lost 7 bases, with 13 bases spanning the gap. The CDR3 nucleotides are TGCGCCAGCAGCCCGGGGGCTCGGCAGCCCCAGCATTTT. Translating it yields CASSPGARQPQHF.

The chain carries TRBV9 and TRBJ2-5; perhaps TRBD2 as D (6 bases). CDR1 is SGDLS and CDR2 is YYNGEE in the germline V gene. Deletions cut 4 bases from V and 10 bases from J, with 23 bases between. This CDR3 contains 15 residues. The CDR3 region has the DNA TGTGCCAGCAGCCCCGACTGGGGGGAGGAGAGAGTCCAGTACTTC. Translation gives CASSPDWGEERVQYF.

This clonotype has only a few counts. The chain uses TRBV7-9 and TRBJ1-1; D ambiguous. V was clipped by 5 bases and J by 6 bases, with 16 bases between them. Germline loops: CDR1 SEHNR, CDR2 FQNEAQ (reference sequence). The CDR3 extends over 14 amino acids. For the CDR3, the DNA is TGTGCCAGCAGCCTCACCATTGGTGGCTCTGAAGCTTTCTTT. The encoded protein is CASSLTIGGSEAFF.

Ten or more counts support this clonotype. V and J are TRBV20-1 and TRBJ2-7, with 10 bases matching TRBD2. This CDR3 has 14 amino acids. CDR1 and CDR2 from the germline V gene are DFQATT and SNEGSKA (reference sequence). J lost 4 bases, V lost 2 bases, and 5 bases had no gene match. The CDR3 here is CSARRASGSYEQYF. As DNA, the CDR3 is TGCAGTGCTAGAAGGGCTAGCGGGAGTTACGAGCAGTACTTC.

This clonotype has at least ten counts. This rearrangement joins TRBV7-9 to TRBJ1-1; a weak D match, TRBD1 (6 bases). V lost 6 bases and J lost 0, with 14 bases in between. Per the germline V gene, CDR1 is SEHNR and CDR2 is FQNEAQ (reference sequence). This CDR3 region has 15 residues. CDR3 in amino acids: CASRRLGQMNTEAFF. In DNA form, the CDR3 reads TGTGCCAGCAGAAGACTTGGACAGATGAACACTGAAGCTTTCTTT.

This clonotype was seen ten or more times. The V call is TRBV3-1, the J call TRBJ2-1; no clear D. CDR1 and CDR2 from the germline V gene are LGHDT and YNNKEL (reference sequence). CDR3 length equals 13 residues. V was clipped by 0 bases and J by 6 bases, with 6 bases between them. The CDR3 bases are TGTGCCAGCAGCCAAGATGACCGCAATGAGCAGTTCTTC. It is translated as CASSQDDRNEQFF.

This clonotype was seen at least ten times. The V gene is TRBV11-3, the J gene TRBJ2-3, with 14 bases that match TRBD2. J gave up 6 bases and V 5 bases, and 10 bases lay outside the gene matches. CDR1 SGHNT and CDR2 YENEEA come from the germline V gene. The CDR3 is 17 residues long. Written as DNA, the CDR3 is TGTGCCAGCAGCCCTCTTCGCGGGACTAGCGGGAGTGATACGCAGTATTTT. It yields the protein CASSPLRGTSGSDTQYF.

This clonotype was seen repeatedly, ten times or more. This chain links TRBV5-1 with TRBJ2-7; D unresolved. This CDR3 is 13 amino acids long. With 0 bases removed from V and 4 bases from J, the gap between germline ends came to 8 bases. The germline gives CDR1 SGHRS, CDR2 YFSETQ. The CDR3 region has the DNA TGCGCCAGCAGCTTGGCTGGGGAATACGAGCAGTACTTC. Translated: CASSLAGEYEQYF. Looking up the rest from reference TRBV5-1 and TRBJ2-7 gives the full variable domain: KAGVTQTPRYLIKTRGQQVTLSCSPISGHRSVSWYQQTPGQGLQFLFEYFSETQRNKGNFPGRFSGRQFSNSRSEMNVSTLELGDSALYLCASSLAGEYEQYFGPGTRLTVT.